This T cell receptor beta chain was sequenced during a study of cytomegalovirus exposure and HLA in healthy donors. Looking at the study overall: A preliminary data release comprised 70 million to 95 million unique TCRs obtained from HLA-typed donors. Points from the study as a whole: TCR beta V- and J-gene trimming, according to a later analysis, was linked to a missense DCLRE1C variant. Presence/absence analyses assumed roughly uniform sequencing depth across donors.

On this clone itself: No antigen is known for it.

The PCR made use of 60 Vbeta and 13 Jbeta primers. The method was immunoSEQ multiplex PCR; TCRdb's version includes in-frame clones alone and lacks a portion of them. The sample gives more than 80,000 clones, 70% to 80% of which show up once; less than 3.5% is in the top ten. Sequencing input: PBMCs. This receptor was identified in a female donor in good health and CMV-seronegative.

In nucleotides, the CDR3 is TGTGCCAGCTCGCCATGGGCCGGGCAGGGAAGTGGGGCCAACGTCCTGACTTTC. This codes for CASSPWAGQGSGANVLTF. The genes are TRBV18 and TRBJ2-6; D is perhaps TRBD1 (5 bases). There are 18 residues in the CDR3. Germline loops: CDR1 KGHSH, CDR2 LQKENI. The ends were cut back, 6 bases at V and 3 bases at J, with 21 bases in the middle.